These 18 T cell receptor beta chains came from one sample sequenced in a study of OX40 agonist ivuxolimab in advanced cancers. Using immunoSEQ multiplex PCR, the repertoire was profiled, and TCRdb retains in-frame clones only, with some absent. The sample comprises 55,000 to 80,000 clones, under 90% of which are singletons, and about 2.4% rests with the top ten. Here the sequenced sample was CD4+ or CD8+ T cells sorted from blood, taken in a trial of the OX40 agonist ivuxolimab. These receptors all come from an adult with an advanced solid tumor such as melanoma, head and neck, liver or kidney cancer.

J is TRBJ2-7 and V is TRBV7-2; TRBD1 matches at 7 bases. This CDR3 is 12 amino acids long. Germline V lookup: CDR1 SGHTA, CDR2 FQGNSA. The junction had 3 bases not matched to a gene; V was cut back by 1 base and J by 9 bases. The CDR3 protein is CASSLEQGRQYF. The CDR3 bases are TGTGCCAGCAGCTTAGAACAGGGGAGGCAGTACTTC.

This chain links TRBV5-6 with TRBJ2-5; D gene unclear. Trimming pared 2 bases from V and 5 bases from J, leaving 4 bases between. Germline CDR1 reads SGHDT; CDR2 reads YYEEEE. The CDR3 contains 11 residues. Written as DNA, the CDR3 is TGTGCCAGCAGCTTCTCTGAGACCCAGTACTTC. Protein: CASSFSETQYF.

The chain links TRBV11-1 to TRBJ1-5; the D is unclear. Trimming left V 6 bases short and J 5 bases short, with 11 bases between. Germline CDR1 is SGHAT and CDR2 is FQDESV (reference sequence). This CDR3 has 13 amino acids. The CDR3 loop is CASSSGLDQPQHF. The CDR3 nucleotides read TGTGCCAGCAGTTCTGGGTTGGATCAGCCCCAGCATTTT.

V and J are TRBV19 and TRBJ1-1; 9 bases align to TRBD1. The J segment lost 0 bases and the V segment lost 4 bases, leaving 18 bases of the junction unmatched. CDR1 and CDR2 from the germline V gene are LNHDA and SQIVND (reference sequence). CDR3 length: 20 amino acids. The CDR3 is CASSTRPGTGFIGMNTEAFF. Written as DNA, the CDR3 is TGTGCCAGTAGTACCAGACCCGGGACAGGGTTCATCGGGATGAACACTGAAGCTTTCTTT.

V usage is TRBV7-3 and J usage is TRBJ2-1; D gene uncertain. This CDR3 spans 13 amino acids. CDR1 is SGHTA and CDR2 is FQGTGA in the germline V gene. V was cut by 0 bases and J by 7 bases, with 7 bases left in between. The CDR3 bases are TGTGCCAGCAGCTTAACGAGTCGGAATGAGCAGTTCTTC. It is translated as CASSLTSRNEQFF.

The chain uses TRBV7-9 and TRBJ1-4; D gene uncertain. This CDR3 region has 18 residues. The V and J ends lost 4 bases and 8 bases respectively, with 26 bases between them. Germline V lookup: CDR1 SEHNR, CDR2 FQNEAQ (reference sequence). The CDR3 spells CASSSPPGEVYPREKLFF. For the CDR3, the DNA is TGTGCCAGCAGCTCCCCGCCCGGGGAAGTCTATCCGAGAGAAAAACTGTTTTTT. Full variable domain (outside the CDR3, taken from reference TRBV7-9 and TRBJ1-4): DTGVSQNPRHKITKRGQNVTFRCDPISEHNRLYWYRQTLGQGPEFLTYFQNEAQLEKSRLLSDRFSAERPKGSFSTLEIQRTEQGDSAMYLCASSSPPGEVYPREKLFFGSGTQLSVL.

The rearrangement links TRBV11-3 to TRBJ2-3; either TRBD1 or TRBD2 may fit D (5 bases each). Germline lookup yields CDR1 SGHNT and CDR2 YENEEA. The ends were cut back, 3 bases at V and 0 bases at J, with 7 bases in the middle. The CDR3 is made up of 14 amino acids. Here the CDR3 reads CASSFEGSTDTQYF. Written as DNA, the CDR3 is TGTGCCAGCAGCTTTGAGGGGAGCACAGATACGCAGTATTTT.

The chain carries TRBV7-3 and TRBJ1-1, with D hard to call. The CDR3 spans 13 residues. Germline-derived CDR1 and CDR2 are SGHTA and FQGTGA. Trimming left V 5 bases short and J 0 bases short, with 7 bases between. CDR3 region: CASSPLMNTEAFF. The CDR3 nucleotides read TGTGCCAGCAGCCCCCTCATGAACACTGAAGCTTTCTTT.

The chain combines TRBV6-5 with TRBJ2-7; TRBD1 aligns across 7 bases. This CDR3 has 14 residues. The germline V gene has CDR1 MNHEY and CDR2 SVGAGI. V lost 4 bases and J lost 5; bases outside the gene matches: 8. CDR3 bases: TGTGCCAGCAGTTCAATTGACAGGGCCCACGAGCAGTACTTC. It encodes CASSSIDRAHEQYF.

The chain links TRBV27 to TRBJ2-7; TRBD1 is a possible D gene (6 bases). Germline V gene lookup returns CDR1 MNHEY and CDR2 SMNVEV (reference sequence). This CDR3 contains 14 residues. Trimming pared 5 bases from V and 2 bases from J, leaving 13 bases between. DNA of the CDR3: TGTGCCAGCAGTACATTCAGGGGAACCTACGAGCAGTACTTC. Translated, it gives CASSTFRGTYEQYF.

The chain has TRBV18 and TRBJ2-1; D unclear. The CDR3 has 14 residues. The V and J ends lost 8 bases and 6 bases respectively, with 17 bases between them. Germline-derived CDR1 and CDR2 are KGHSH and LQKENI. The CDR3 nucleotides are TGTGCCAGCAACCTGCTCACAGATAGCAATGAGCAGTTCTTC. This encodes CASNLLTDSNEQFF.

Here the CDR3 DNA reads TGTGCCAGTAGTCGACAGGACGCTGAAGCTTTCTTT. It translates to CASSRQDAEAFF. V gene TRBV19 combines with J gene TRBJ1-1; D may be TRBD1 (6 bases). The CDR3 spans 12 residues. Trimming took 5 bases from V and 6 from J, leaving 10 bases between them. The germline CDR1 and CDR2 sequences are LNHDA and SQIVND (reference sequence).

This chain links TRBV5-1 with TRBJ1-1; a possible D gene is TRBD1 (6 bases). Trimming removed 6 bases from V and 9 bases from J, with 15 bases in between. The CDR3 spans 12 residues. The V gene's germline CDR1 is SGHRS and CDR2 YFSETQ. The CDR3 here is CASTFEGGKAFF. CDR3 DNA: TGCGCCAGCACCTTCGAGGGGGGTAAAGCTTTCTTT. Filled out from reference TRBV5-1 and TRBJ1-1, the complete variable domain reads KAGVTQTPRYLIKTRGQQVTLSCSPISGHRSVSWYQQTPGQGLQFLFEYFSETQRNKGNFPGRFSGRQFSNSRSEMNVSTLELGDSALYLCASTFEGGKAFFGQGTRLTVV.

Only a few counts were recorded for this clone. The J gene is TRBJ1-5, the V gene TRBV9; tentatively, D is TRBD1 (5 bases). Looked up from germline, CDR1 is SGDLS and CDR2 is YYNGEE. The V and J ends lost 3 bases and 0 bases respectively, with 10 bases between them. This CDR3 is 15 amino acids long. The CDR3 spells CASSADTRSNQPQHF. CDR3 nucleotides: TGTGCCAGCAGCGCGGACACCCGTAGCAATCAGCCCCAGCATTTT. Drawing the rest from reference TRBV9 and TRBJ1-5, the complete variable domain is DSGVTQTPKHLITATGQRVTLRCSPRSGDLSVYWYQQSLDQGLQFLIQYYNGEERAKGNILERFSAQQFPDLHSELNLSSLELGDSALYFCASSADTRSNQPQHFGDGTRLSIL.

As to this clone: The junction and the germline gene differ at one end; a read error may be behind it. The CDR3 loop reads CASSLNAGTGGWKF. CDR3 nucleotide sequence: TGTGCCAGCAGCCTCAACGCCGGGACAGGGGGCTGGAAATTC. V usage is TRBV7-2 and J usage is TRBJ1-2; 12 bases map to TRBD1. The V gene's germline CDR1 is SGHTA and CDR2 FQGNSA. CDR3 size: 14 residues.

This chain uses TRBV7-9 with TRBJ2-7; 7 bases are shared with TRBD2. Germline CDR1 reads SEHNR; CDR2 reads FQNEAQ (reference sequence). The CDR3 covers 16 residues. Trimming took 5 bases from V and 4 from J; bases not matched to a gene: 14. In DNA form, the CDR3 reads TGTGCCAGCAGCGCCATCTCTGGACTAGGTATTTACGAGCAGTACTTC. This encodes CASSAISGLGIYEQYF.

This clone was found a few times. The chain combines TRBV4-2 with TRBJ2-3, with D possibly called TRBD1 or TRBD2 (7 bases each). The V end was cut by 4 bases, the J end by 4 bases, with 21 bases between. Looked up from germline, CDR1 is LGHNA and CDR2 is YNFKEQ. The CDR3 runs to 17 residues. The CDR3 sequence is CASSPQGGARFSDTQYF. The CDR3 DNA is TGTGCCAGCAGCCCTCAGGGGGGGGCTCGTTTTTCAGATACGCAGTATTTT.

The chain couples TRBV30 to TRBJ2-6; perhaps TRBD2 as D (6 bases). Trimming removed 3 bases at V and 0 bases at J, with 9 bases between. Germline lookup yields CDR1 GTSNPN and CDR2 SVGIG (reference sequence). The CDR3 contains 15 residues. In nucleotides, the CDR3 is TGTGCCTGGAGGGAGGGAAGCTCTGGGGCCAACGTCCTGACTTTC. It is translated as CAWREGSSGANVLTF.